The 23 T cell receptor beta chains below all came from one sample that was sequenced in a study of T cell responses to AZD1222 COVID-19 vaccine. Data came from immunoSEQ multiplex PCR; TCRdb stores just in-frame clones and leaves some out. The sample consists of roughly 140,000 clones, 80% to 95% of them appearing once. The sample in question was peripheral blood, obtained on day 0 of AZD1222 vaccination. These receptors were taken from an adult in good health.

This clone was recorded a few times. The chain couples TRBV25-1 to TRBJ1-5, with no clear D. Germline CDR1 is MGHDK and CDR2 is SYGVNS. Deletions cut 6 bases from V and 0 bases from J, with 9 bases between. The CDR3 has 14 amino acids. DNA of the CDR3: TGTGCCAGCAGCGGGGAGGTTAGCAATCAGCCCCAGCATTTT. It yields the protein CASSGEVSNQPQHF. Full variable domain (rest looked up from reference TRBV25-1 and TRBJ1-5): EADIYQTPRYLVIGTGKKITLECSQTMGHDKMYWYQQDPGMELHLIHYSYGVNSTEKGDLSSESTVSRIRTEHFPLTLESARPSHTSQYLCASSGEVSNQPQHFGDGTRLSIL.

V usage is TRBV25-1 and J usage is TRBJ1-4; 12 nucleotides match TRBD1. Germline CDR1 MGHDK, CDR2 SYGVNS. V lost 6 bases to trimming and J lost 8 bases; unmatched junction nucleotides: 4. There are 14 residues in the CDR3. As DNA, the CDR3 is TGTGCCAGCAGGGGGGACAGGGGGCAGGAAAAACTGTTTTTT. This translates into CASRGDRGQEKLFF.

The V gene is TRBV6-5, the J gene TRBJ1-6; D is possibly TRBD1 (5 bases). Per germline, CDR1 MNHEY and CDR2 SVGAGI. V lost 7 bases to trimming and J lost 8 bases, with 12 bases between them. The CDR3 length is 13 residues. The CDR3 DNA follows: TGTGCCAGCACCCCTAGACAGTATTCACCCCTCCACTTT. Its protein is CASTPRQYSPLHF.

This clone was recorded once. The V and J genes are TRBV27 and TRBJ1-2, with D hard to call. Germline V lookup: CDR1 MNHEY, CDR2 SMNVEV (reference sequence). The CDR3 covers 14 residues. V was trimmed by 1 base and J by 0 bases, leaving 6 bases between them. Here the CDR3 DNA reads TGTGCCAGCAGTTTATGGGGTCCTAACTATGGCTACACCTTC. Encoded protein: CASSLWGPNYGYTF.

The V call is TRBV27, the J call TRBJ1-1, with TRBD1 as a possible D gene (6 bases). Germline lookup yields CDR1 MNHEY and CDR2 SMNVEV (reference sequence). This CDR3 has 15 amino acids. V shed 5 bases and J shed 0 bases, with 13 bases lying between them. This CDR3 reads CASSLLDRLNTEAFF. The CDR3, as DNA: TGTGCCAGCAGTCTCCTGGACAGACTGAACACTGAAGCTTTCTTT.

This chain joins TRBV15 and TRBJ2-1; D is perhaps TRBD2 (6 bases). The CDR3 contains 13 residues. The germline gives CDR1 LNHNV, CDR2 YYDKDF (reference sequence). The V end was cut by 6 bases, the J end by 3 bases, with 9 bases between. In DNA, the CDR3 is TGTGCCACCAGGGACGGGAGCTACAATGAGCAGTTCTTC. It is translated as CATRDGSYNEQFF.

J is TRBJ1-1 and V is TRBV27; 7 positions agree with TRBD1. Trimming removed 5 bases from V and 8 bases from J; junction bases left unmatched: 5. Germline loops: CDR1 MNHEY, CDR2 SMNVEV (reference sequence). The CDR3 is 12 amino acids. CDR3 region: CASSPTGNEAFF. CDR3 nucleotide sequence: TGTGCCAGCAGTCCGACAGGGAACGAAGCTTTCTTT.

The chain uses TRBV27 and TRBJ1-5; D possibly corresponds to TRBD1 (5 bases). V was trimmed by 1 base and J by 0 bases, leaving 10 bases between them. Germline V CDR1 and CDR2: MNHEY, SMNVEV (reference sequence). This CDR3 is 16 amino acids long. The CDR3 protein is CASSLYGAVSNQPQHF. The CDR3 nucleotides read TGTGCCAGCAGTTTATATGGGGCTGTTAGCAATCAGCCCCAGCATTTT.

The chain couples TRBV28 to TRBJ1-2, with TRBD1 identical over 8 bases. Germline V gene sequence: CDR1 MDHEN, CDR2 SYDVKM. The CDR3 length is 16 residues. The V gene end was trimmed by 4 bases and the J gene end by 4 bases; junction bases not matched to a gene: 11. The CDR3 bases are TGTGCCAGCAGTTCGACAGGGGTCCCTTCGTCCTATGGCTACACCTTC. Its translation is CASSSTGVPSSYGYTF.

The chain links TRBV5-5 to TRBJ1-2; 8 nucleotides match TRBD1. CDR1 and CDR2 (germline): SGHKS, YYEKEE (reference sequence). The CDR3 consists of 16 residues. V was clipped by 2 bases and J by 10 bases; unmatched bases: 16. The CDR3 reads CASSFGSRTGLTNYTF. Written as DNA, the CDR3 is TGTGCCAGCAGCTTTGGCTCGCGGACAGGGTTGACGAACTACACCTTC. Combining the CDR3 with reference TRBV5-5 and TRBJ1-2 gives the whole variable domain DAGVTQSPTHLIKTRGQQVTLRCSPISGHKSVSWYQQVLGQGPQFIFQYYEKEERGRGNFPDRFSARQFPNYSSELNVNALLLGDSALYLCASSFGSRTGLTNYTFGSGTRLTVV.

The chain is built from TRBV6-5 and TRBJ1-1; 7 nucleotides align to TRBD1. The V segment lost 5 bases and the J segment 6 bases; nucleotides outside the gene matches: 9. This CDR3 has 14 residues. Germline V lookup: CDR1 MNHEY, CDR2 SVGAGI. Here the CDR3 reads CASSPQQGLPEAFF. The CDR3 nucleotides read TGTGCCAGCAGTCCGCAACAGGGGTTGCCTGAAGCTTTCTTT.

The chain combines TRBV11-3 with TRBJ2-1; unclear D gene. This CDR3 has 12 residues. Trimming shortened V by 5 bases and J by 13 bases, and 15 bases separated the two germline ends. Germline-derived CDR1 and CDR2 are SGHNT and YENEEA. The CDR3 DNA follows: TGTGCCAGCAGCCCTAATGGGAACATCCAGTTCTTC. This gives the protein CASSPNGNIQFF.

V gene TRBV5-4 combines with J gene TRBJ2-5; D may be TRBD2 (7 bases). The CDR3 contains 14 residues. V was clipped by 0 bases and J by 5 bases, with 11 bases between them. Germline V gene lookup returns CDR1 SGHNT and CDR2 YYREEE (reference sequence). The CDR3 spells CASSLGGGFETQYF. CDR3 DNA sequence: TGTGCCAGCAGCTTGGGCGGGGGCTTCGAGACCCAGTACTTC.

V and J are TRBV7-3 and TRBJ1-6; D ambiguous. The CDR3 extends over 14 amino acids. Trimming cost V 5 bases and J 0 bases, with 5 bases left between them. Germline loops: CDR1 SGHTA, CDR2 FQGTGA. The CDR3 loop is CASSLSSYNSPLHF. CDR3 coding DNA: TGTGCCAGCAGCCTAAGCTCCTATAATTCACCCCTCCACTTT.

The J gene is TRBJ2-7, the V gene TRBV6-7, with TRBD2 matching over 7 bases. TRBV6-7 is designated an ORF whose function remains uncertain. This CDR3 contains 16 residues. The ends lost 5 bases at V and 2 bases at J; junction bases unmatched: 12. For the CDR3, the DNA is TGTGCCAGCAGTGGCGCCGGGACTACTGAACCCTACGAGCAGTACTTC. Protein: CASSGAGTTEPYEQYF.

The CDR3 loop reads CSVSFLGGGRNEQYF. The CDR3 nucleotides are TGCAGCGTGTCTTTCTTAGGGGGCGGCAGGAACGAGCAGTACTTC. V and J are TRBV29-1 and TRBJ2-7; TRBD1 matches 7 bases. After removal of 6 bases from V and 5 bases from J, the junction contained 16 bases not matched to a gene. CDR3 length equals 15 residues. Germline V lookup: CDR1 SQVTM, CDR2 ANQGSEA.

The J gene is TRBJ2-7, the V gene TRBV6-6, with unresolved D. The CDR3 spans 12 residues. The V gene lost 2 bases and the J gene lost 4 bases, with 6 bases spanning the gap. Germline lookup yields CDR1 MNHNY and CDR2 SVGAGI (reference sequence). CDR3 DNA sequence: TGTGCCAGCAGTTACACCCGTTACGAGCAGTACTTC. It is translated as CASSYTRYEQYF.

The chain links TRBV7-9 to TRBJ2-3; perhaps TRBD1 as D (6 bases). This CDR3 is 16 amino acids long. With 0 bases removed from V and 0 bases from J, the gap between germline ends came to 10 bases. Germline V gives CDR1 SEHNR, CDR2 FQNEAQ (reference sequence). In DNA, the CDR3 is TGTGCCAGCAGCTTAGCTCGGACAGTTAGCACAGATACGCAGTATTTT. Its protein product is CASSLARTVSTDTQYF. Supplemented by reference TRBV7-9 and TRBJ2-3, the full variable domain reads DTGVSQNPRHKITKRGQNVTFRCDPISEHNRLYWYRQTLGQGPEFLTYFQNEAQLEKSRLLSDRFSAERPKGSFSTLEIQRTEQGDSAMYLCASSLARTVSTDTQYFGPGTRLTVL.

V and J are TRBV28 and TRBJ2-3; 7 nucleotides agree with TRBD1. This CDR3 comprises 15 residues. V was clipped by 3 bases and J by 2 bases; unmatched bases: 5. Germline lookup yields CDR1 MDHEN and CDR2 SYDVKM. The CDR3 loop is CASSLPGQITDTQYF. CDR3 nucleotides: TGTGCCAGCAGTTTGCCGGGACAGATCACAGATACGCAGTATTTT.

The rearrangement links TRBV5-8 to TRBJ1-4; D ambiguous. V gave up 0 bases and J gave up 5 bases, with 8 bases separating them. CDR1 SGHTS and CDR2 YDEGEE come from the germline V gene. The CDR3 totals 14 residues. In DNA form, the CDR3 reads TGTGCCAGCAGCTTGGGCGGGGTGAATGAAAAACTGTTTTTT. Its translation: CASSLGGVNEKLFF.

The chain couples TRBV5-1 to TRBJ2-7, with 7 positions matching TRBD2. Trimming cost V 0 bases and J 0 bases; bases outside gene matches: 6. Looked up from germline, CDR1 is SGHRS and CDR2 is YFSETQ. The CDR3 is 16 amino acids. The CDR3 DNA sequence: TGCGCCAGCAGCTTGGAGGTGGGGGGGTTCTCCTACGAGCAGTACTTC. This encodes CASSLEVGGFSYEQYF.

The chain joins TRBV2 to TRBJ1-1, with 9 positions matching TRBD1. The length of the CDR3 is 13 residues. Trimming at V came to 11 bases and at J to 3 bases, leaving 7 bases not matched to a gene. The germline CDR1 and CDR2 sequences are SNHLY and FYNNEI. CDR3 region: CASSGQGDTEAFF. As DNA, the CDR3 is TGTGCCTCCTCGGGACAGGGTGACACTGAAGCTTTCTTT.

This chain joins TRBV5-6 and TRBJ1-1; D is uncertain. The CDR3 has 15 amino acids. V was trimmed by 5 bases and J by 2 bases, leaving 16 bases between them. The germline V gene has CDR1 SGHDT and CDR2 YYEEEE. The CDR3 sequence: CASSPLGFGNTEAFF. The CDR3 DNA reads as TGTGCCAGCAGTCCCCTCGGGTTTGGTAACACTGAAGCTTTCTTT.